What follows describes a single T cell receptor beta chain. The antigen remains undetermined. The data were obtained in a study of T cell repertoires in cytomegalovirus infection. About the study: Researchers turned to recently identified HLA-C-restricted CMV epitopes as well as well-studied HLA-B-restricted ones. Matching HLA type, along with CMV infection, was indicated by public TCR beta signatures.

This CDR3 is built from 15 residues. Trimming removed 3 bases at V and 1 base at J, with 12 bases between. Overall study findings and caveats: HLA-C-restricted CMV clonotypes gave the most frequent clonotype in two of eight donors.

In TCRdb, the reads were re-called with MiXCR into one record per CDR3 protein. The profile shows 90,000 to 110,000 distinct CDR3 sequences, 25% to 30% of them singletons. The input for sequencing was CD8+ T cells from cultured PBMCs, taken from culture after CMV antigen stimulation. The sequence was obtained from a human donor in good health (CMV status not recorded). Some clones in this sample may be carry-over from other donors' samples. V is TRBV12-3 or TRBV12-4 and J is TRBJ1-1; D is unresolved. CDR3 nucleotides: TGTGCCAGCAGTTTCGGGCAGATTTGGAACACTGAAGCTTTCTTT. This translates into CASSFGQIWNTEAFF.